This T cell receptor (beta chain) came from a study of T cell responses to AZD1222 COVID-19 vaccine. Study-wide findings and caveats: Reportedly, nearly half the spike-specific TCRs target unmutated variant regions. Spike-specific TCRs gained breadth and depth after people received two AZD1222 doses.

Using immunoSEQ multiplex PCR, the repertoire was profiled, and TCRdb retains in-frame clones only, with some absent. The sample carries roughly 200,000 clones, roughly 91% recorded once. On this clone: Antigen specificity is unknown. Relative to the germline gene, one junction end is altered; a read error may explain this.

The CDR3 is 12 residues long. In germline, CDR1 is SGHTS, CDR2 YDEGEE. The sequence was collected from an adult who received the MenACWY meningococcal vaccine as a control. The source was peripheral blood, collected 28 days after the second dose of the MenACWY control vaccine. The chain joins TRBV5-8 to TRBJ1-1; D gene uncertain. CDR3 region: CASSLDGRKVIF. CDR3 bases: TGTGCCAGCAGCTTGGACGGGAGAAAGGTTATCTTT.